The 7 T cell receptor beta chains presented below share a single source sample, sequenced in a study of CD8 T cells in ankylosing spondylitis. TCRdb itself ran the 5' RACE reads through MiXCR, one entry per CDR3 protein. Among approximately 250,000 distinct CDR3 sequences, around 8% were seen once, and the ten largest hold 4% to 5.5%. The sequencing sample was made of blood, either unsorted or a sorted T cell fraction (not recorded which). These receptors all come from a female donor with ankylosing spondylitis or in good health (not recorded which).

This clonotype appeared many times. The V gene is TRBV6-1, the J gene TRBJ2-7; D may be TRBD1 (5 bases). CDR1 MNHNS and CDR2 SASEGT come from the germline V gene. The V end was cut by 7 bases, the J end by 7 bases, with 23 bases between. This CDR3 spans 15 amino acids. CDR3 DNA: TGTGCCAGCACCCACGGGTTGGCAGGGATGGGAGAGCAGTACTTC. Its protein product is CASTHGLAGMGEQYF.

This clonotype has ten or more counts. The rearrangement joins TRBV7-9 to TRBJ2-2, with TRBD1 identical over 7 bases. The junction had 4 bases not matched to a gene; V was cut back by 10 bases and J by 2 bases. This CDR3 has 13 amino acids. Germline values: CDR1 SEHNR, CDR2 FQNEAQ (reference sequence). CDR3 in amino acids: CATDRENTGELFF. The CDR3 bases are TGTGCCACCGACAGGGAAAACACCGGGGAGCTGTTTTTT.

At least ten counts were recorded for this clonotype. V is TRBV10-3 and J is TRBJ1-2; D uncertain. Per the germline V gene, CDR1 is ENHRY and CDR2 is SYGVKD. V was pared by 3 bases and J by 2 bases, with 7 bases between. The CDR3 sequence is 13 residues long. The chain's CDR3 is CAISDHENYGYTF. CDR3 nucleotides: TGTGCCATCAGTGACCACGAGAACTATGGCTACACCTTC.

The table lists this clonotype with a few counts. The chain links TRBV7-2 to TRBJ2-3, with 8 bases lining up with TRBD2. The CDR3 runs to 13 residues. CDR1 is SGHTA, CDR2 FQGNSA, per germline. CDR3 coding DNA: TGTGCTAGCGGGACAAGGGACACAGATACGCAGTATTTT. Amino acid sequence: CASGTRDTDTQYF. The whole variable domain, remainder taken from reference TRBV7-2 and TRBJ2-3, is GAGVSQSPSNKVTEKGKDVELRCDPISGHTALYWYRQSLGQGLEFLIYFQGNSAPDKSGLPSDRFSAERTGGSVSTLTIQRTQQEDSAVYLCASGTRDTDTQYFGPGTRLTVL.

This clonotype has ten or more counts. The chain employs TRBV6-1 and TRBJ2-6, with no clear D. The CDR3 extends over 14 amino acids. V lost 4 bases and J lost 0, with 4 bases in between. Germline loops: CDR1 MNHNS, CDR2 SASEGT. Here the CDR3 DNA reads TGTGCCAGCAGTGCTAGCTCTGGGGCCAACGTCCTGACTTTC. It specifies CASSASSGANVLTF.

This clonotype has a count of ten or more. The V and J genes are TRBV7-6 and TRBJ2-4; 10 positions match TRBD2. The trim removed 4 bases at V and 6 bases at J, leaving 6 bases unmatched. The germline V gene has CDR1 SGHVS and CDR2 FNYEAQ. The CDR3 spans 15 residues. The CDR3 is CASSSNSGRRNIQYF. CDR3 bases: TGTGCCAGCAGCTCCAATAGCGGGAGGCGAAACATTCAGTACTTC.

This clonotype was recorded many times. This chain links TRBV27 with TRBJ2-5; 9 bases match TRBD1. Germline V gene sequence: CDR1 MNHEY, CDR2 SMNVEV (reference sequence). The V and J ends lost 6 bases and 3 bases, in that order; junction bases with no gene match: 8. The CDR3 is made up of 15 amino acids. The CDR3: CASRPLDRGEETQYF. The CDR3 DNA reads TGTGCCAGCAGACCCCTCGACAGGGGGGAAGAGACCCAGTACTTC.